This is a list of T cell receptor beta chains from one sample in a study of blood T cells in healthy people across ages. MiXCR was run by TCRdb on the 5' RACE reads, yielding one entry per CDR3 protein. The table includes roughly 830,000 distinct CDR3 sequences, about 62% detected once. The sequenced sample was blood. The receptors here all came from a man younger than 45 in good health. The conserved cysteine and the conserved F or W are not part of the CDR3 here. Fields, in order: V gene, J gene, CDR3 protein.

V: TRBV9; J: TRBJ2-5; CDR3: ASSVSGTIEETQY
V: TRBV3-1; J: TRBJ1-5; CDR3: ASSQDATGGNQPQH
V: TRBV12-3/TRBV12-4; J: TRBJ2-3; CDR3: ASSFGRAGVDTQY
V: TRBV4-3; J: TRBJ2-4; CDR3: ASSQDLTSGGAVGKNIQY
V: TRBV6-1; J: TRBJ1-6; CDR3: ASRQGDNSPLH
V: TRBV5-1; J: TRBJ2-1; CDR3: ASSLVETSGYYNEQF
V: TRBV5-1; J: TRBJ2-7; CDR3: ASSLNGQVGAGEQY
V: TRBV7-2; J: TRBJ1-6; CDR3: ASSLGGNSSPLH
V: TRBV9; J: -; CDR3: ASSESGSYEQY
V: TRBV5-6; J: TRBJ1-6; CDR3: ASSYDRYNSPLH
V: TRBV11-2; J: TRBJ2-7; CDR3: ASSIGLAGGYEQY
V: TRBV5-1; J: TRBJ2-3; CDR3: ASSLLFREGDTQY
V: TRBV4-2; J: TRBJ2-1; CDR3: AGSRGVGSGYNEQF
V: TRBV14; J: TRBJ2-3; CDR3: ASSVGNGWFDTQY
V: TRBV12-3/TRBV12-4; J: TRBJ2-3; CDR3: ASDDGGTSGGHTDTQY